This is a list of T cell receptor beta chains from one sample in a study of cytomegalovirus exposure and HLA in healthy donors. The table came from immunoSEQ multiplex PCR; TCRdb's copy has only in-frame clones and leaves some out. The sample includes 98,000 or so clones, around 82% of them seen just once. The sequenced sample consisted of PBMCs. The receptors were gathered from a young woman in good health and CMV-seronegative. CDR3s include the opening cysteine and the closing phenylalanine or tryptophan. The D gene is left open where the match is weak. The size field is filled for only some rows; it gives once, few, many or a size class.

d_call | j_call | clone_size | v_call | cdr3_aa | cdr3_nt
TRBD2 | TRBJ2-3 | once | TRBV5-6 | CASSFRGGADTQYF | TGTGCCAGCAGCTTTCGGGGGGGGGCAGATACGCAGTATTTT
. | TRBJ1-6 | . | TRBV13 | CASSPGRRDSPLHF | TGTGCCAGCAGCCCCGGGAGGAGAGATTCACCCCTCCACTTT
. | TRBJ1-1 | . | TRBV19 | CASRIRDTEAFF | TGTGCCAGTAGAATCCGGGACACTGAAGCTTTCTTT
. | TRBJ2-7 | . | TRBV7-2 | CASSLGGQGIVGEQYF | TGTGCCAGCAGCTTAGGTGGGCAGGGCATCGTGGGCGAGCAGTACTTC
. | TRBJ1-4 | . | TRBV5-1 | CASSQEGRGPSEKLFF | TGCGCCAGCAGCCAAGAGGGTCGAGGGCCCTCTGAAAAACTGTTTTTT
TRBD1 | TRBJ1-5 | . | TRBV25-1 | CASSEDRGSNQPQHF | TGTGCCAGCAGTGAGGACAGGGGGAGCAATCAGCCCCAGCATTTT
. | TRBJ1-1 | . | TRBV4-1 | CASSQVRGFLNTEAFF | TGCGCCAGCAGCCAAGTTAGAGGGTTCTTGAACACTGAAGCTTTCTTT
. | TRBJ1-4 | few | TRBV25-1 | CASSLTLGGEKLFF | TGTGCCAGCAGCCTGACCCTCGGAGGTGAAAAACTGTTTTTT
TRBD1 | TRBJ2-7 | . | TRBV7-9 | CATGTGMGLGQYF | TGTGCCACGGGGACAGGGATGGGGCTGGGGCAGTACTTC
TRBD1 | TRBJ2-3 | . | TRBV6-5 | CASSYSGTGVLDTQYF | TGTGCCAGCAGTTACTCCGGGACAGGGGTTCTGGATACGCAGTATTTT
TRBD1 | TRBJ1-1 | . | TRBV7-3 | CASSLGSAGGRTTEAFF | TGTGCCAGCAGCTTAGGTTCCGCAGGGGGCAGGACCACTGAAGCTTTCTTT
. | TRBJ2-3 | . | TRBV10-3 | CAIGPDYSTDTQYF | TGTGCCATCGGGCCCGACTATAGCACAGATACGCAGTATTTT
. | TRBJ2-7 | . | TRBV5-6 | CASSHRGGYEQYF | TGTGCCAGCAGCCATAGGGGGGGATACGAGCAGTACTTC
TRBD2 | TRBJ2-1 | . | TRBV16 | CASSQSMTSGYNEQFF | TGTGCCAGCAGCCAATCAATGACTAGCGGCTACAATGAGCAGTTCTTC
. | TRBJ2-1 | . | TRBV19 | CASSVFPTNEQFF | TGTGCCAGTAGTGTTTTTCCCACAAATGAGCAGTTCTTC
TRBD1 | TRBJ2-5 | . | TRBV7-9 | CASSSTQGEKHF | TGTGCCAGCAGCTCTACACAGGGGGAAAAGCACTTC
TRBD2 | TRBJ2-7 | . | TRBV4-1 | CASSQDPGGEQYF | TGCGCCAGCAGCCAAGATCCGGGAGGAGAGCAGTACTTC
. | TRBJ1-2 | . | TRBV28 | CASSLLDSTYGYTF | TGTGCCAGCAGTTTGCTAGACAGCACCTATGGCTACACCTTC
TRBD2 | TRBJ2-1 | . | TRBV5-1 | CASRMGTSRNYNEQFF | TGCGCCAGCAGGATGGGGACTAGCCGGAACTACAATGAGCAGTTCTTC
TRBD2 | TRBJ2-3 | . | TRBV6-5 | CASRRLAGAGDTQYF | TGTGCCAGCAGGCGACTAGCGGGGGCCGGAGATACGCAGTATTTT
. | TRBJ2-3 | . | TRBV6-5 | CASRRPGGTDTQYF | TGTGCCAGCAGGCGTCCGGGGGGCACAGATACGCAGTATTTT
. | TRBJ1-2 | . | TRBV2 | CASSLFRLKIPDGYTF | TGTGCCAGCAGTCTTTTCAGGCTCAAAATCCCGGATGGCTACACCTTC
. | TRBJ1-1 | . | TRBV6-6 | CASSYQGSTEAFF | TGTGCCAGCAGTTACCAGGGTTCCACTGAAGCTTTCTTT
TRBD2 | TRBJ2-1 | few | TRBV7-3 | CASSLSGGAYNEQFF | TGTGCCAGCAGCCTTAGCGGGGGGGCCTACAATGAGCAGTTCTTC
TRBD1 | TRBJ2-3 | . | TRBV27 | CASSDRGGADTQYF | TGTGCCAGCAGTGACAGGGGAGGCGCAGATACGCAGTATTTT
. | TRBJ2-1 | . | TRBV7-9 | CASRPEVLNEQFF | TGTGCCAGCCGCCCGGAGGTTCTCAATGAGCAGTTCTTC
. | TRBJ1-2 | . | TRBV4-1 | CASSQDSTVPYGYTF | TGCGCCAGCAGCCAAGACTCTACGGTCCCCTATGGCTACACCTTC
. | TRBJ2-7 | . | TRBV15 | CATSTQVSYEQYF | TGTGCCACCAGCACACAGGTTTCCTACGAGCAGTACTTC
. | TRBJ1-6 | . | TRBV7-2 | CASSLAFGEGGAYNSPLHF | TGTGCCAGCAGCCTGGCCTTCGGGGAGGGAGGAGCCTATAATTCACCCCTCCACTTT
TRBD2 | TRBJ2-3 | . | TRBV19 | CASSIGLAGVSSTDTQYF | TGTGCCAGTAGTATAGGACTAGCGGGGGTATCTAGCACAGATACGCAGTATTTT
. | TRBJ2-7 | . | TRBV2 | CASREGTTTYEQYF | TGTGCCAGCAGGGAGGGGACCACAACCTACGAGCAGTACTTC
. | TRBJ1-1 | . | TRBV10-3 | CAIRGAAEAFF | TGTGCCATCAGGGGGGCAGCGGAAGCTTTCTTT
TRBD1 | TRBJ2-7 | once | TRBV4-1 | CASSQAQTGGAGYEQYF | TGCGCCAGCAGCCAGGCCCAGACAGGGGGCGCAGGCTACGAGCAGTACTTC
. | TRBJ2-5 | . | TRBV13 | CASSLRGFQETQYF | TGTGCCAGCAGCTTAAGGGGGTTCCAAGAGACCCAGTACTTC
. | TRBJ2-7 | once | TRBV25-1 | CASSPLGRQAVEQYF | TGTGCCAGCAGTCCCCTAGGGAGGCAGGCGGTCGAGCAGTACTTC
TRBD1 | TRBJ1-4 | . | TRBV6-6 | CASSRTGGEKLFF | TGTGCCAGCAGTCGGACAGGAGGGGAAAAACTGTTTTTT
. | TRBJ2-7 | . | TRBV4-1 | CASSQDFRPVPGTYEQYF | TGCGCCAGCAGCCAAGATTTTAGGCCCGTGCCAGGGACCTACGAGCAGTACTTC
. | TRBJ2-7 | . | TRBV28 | CAVGHRDPGAYEQYF | TGTGCCGTAGGCCACCGGGACCCAGGGGCCTACGAGCAGTACTTC
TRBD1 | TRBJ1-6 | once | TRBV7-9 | CASSYSGTGTPPLHF | TGTGCCAGCAGCTATTCCGGGACAGGGACGCCACCCCTCCACTTT
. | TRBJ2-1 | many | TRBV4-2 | CASSQGAEGNEQFF | TGTGCCAGCAGCCAGGGGGCTGAGGGCAATGAGCAGTTCTTC
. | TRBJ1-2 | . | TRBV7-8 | CASSLRGAGNYGYTF | TGTGCCAGCAGCTTACGCGGGGCGGGAAACTATGGCTACACCTTC
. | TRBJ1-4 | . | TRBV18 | CASSLYAGTNEKLFF | TGTGCCAGCTCTCTGTACGCGGGTACTAATGAAAAACTGTTTTTT
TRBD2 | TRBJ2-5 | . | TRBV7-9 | CASSFHSAGETQYF | TGTGCCAGCAGCTTCCATTCAGCGGGGGAGACCCAGTACTTC
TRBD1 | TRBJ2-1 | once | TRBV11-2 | CASSLGETGFFFGNEQFF | TGTGCCAGCAGTTTGGGTGAGACAGGGTTTTTCTTCGGTAATGAGCAGTTCTTC
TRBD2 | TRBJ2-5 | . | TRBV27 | CASSTGTSGGETQYF | TGTGCCAGCAGTACGGGGACTAGCGGGGGAGAGACCCAGTACTTC